This section outlines one T cell receptor (beta chain) sequence together with its context. Unmatched junction bases numbered 5, after V lost 5 bases and J lost 4 bases. From germline, CDR1 is SGHRS and CDR2 YFSETQ. The CDR3 has 14 amino acids. Assignment of participants to cohorts was predicated upon participant-reported clinical history. The data belong to a study of blood T cell repertoires in COVID-19. As for the study in general: PBMCs, B-cell-depleted T cells, or T cells were the source of the cDNA or gDNA that made up the material.

The authors' processing: Nucleated cell number was recorded as an estimate derived from reference gene primer amplification. Only in-frame clones appear in the TCRdb table, and some are missing; sequencing was by immunoSEQ multiplex PCR. The DNA was the basis for D and trimming; V, J and clone size are from that table. This table holds about 130,000 clones, roughly 83% found once. The clonotype originates from a man aged 50 to 60 who had recovered from COVID-19. The specimen sequenced was PBMCs or T cells enriched from blood (not recorded which). The chain is built from TRBV5-1 and TRBJ2-5; 10 nucleotides line up with TRBD2. The DNA of the CDR3 is TGCGCCAGCAGGTTGTGGACTAGCGGAGAGACCCAGTACTTC. This codes for CASRLWTSGETQYF.